These 5 T cell receptor beta chains came from one sample sequenced in a study of cytomegalovirus exposure and HLA in healthy donors. Primers: 60 Vbeta forward and 13 Jbeta reverse. Clones were sequenced by immunoSEQ multiplex PCR, and TCRdb holds only the in-frame ones, with some missing. The sample includes around 140,000 clones, 80% seen only once; the top ten take 4.5%. Input material: PBMCs. The receptor source for this set is a man aged 35 to 55 in good health and CMV-seronegative.

The chain combines TRBV5-1 with TRBJ2-2, with 9 bases matching TRBD1. The V gene's germline CDR1 is SGHRS and CDR2 YFSETQ. CDR3 size: 15 residues. V dropped 3 bases and J dropped 6; count of bases not matched to a gene: 6. The chain's CDR3 is CASSWGQGGSGELFF. The CDR3 nucleotides are TGCGCCAGCAGCTGGGGACAGGGAGGATCCGGGGAGCTGTTTTTT.

This clone showed up just a few times. The V gene is TRBV6-6, the J gene TRBJ2-1; 9 positions match TRBD2. The CDR3 runs to 16 residues. V lost 2 bases to trimming and J lost 4 bases; unmatched junction nucleotides: 6. The germline gives CDR1 MNHNY, CDR2 SVGAGI (reference sequence). Written as DNA, the CDR3 is TGTGCCAGCAGTTACGGCGGGGGGGCTGGTTACAATGAGCAGTTCTTC. Its translation: CASSYGGGAGYNEQFF.

CDR3 loop: CASSFRDRNYGYTF. As DNA, the CDR3 is TGTGCCAGCAGTTTCCGGGACAGGAACTATGGCTACACCTTC. This chain links TRBV27 with TRBJ1-2, with 8 bases that match TRBD1. The CDR3 sequence is 14 residues long. J was trimmed by 2 bases and V by 3 bases; bases with no gene match: 2. The germline V gene encodes CDR1 MNHEY and CDR2 SMNVEV (reference sequence).

This CDR3 reads CASSLYQGTSSGANVLTF. CDR3 nucleotide sequence: TGTGCCAGCAGCTTGTATCAGGGGACGAGCTCTGGGGCCAACGTCCTGACTTTC. The chain is built from TRBV5-5 and TRBJ2-6; TRBD1 is a possible D gene (6 bases). CDR3 length: 18 amino acids. CDR1 and CDR2 from the germline V gene are SGHKS and YYEKEE (reference sequence). Trimming took off 1 base at V and 0 bases at J, with 14 bases between the two ends.

The rearrangement uses TRBV27 and TRBJ2-5; D perhaps matches TRBD2 (6 bases). CDR1 MNHEY and CDR2 SMNVEV come from the germline V gene (reference sequence). The CDR3 consists of 16 residues. V dropped 1 base and J dropped 4 bases, with 16 bases sitting between them. The CDR3 protein is CASSLFGGSRLETQYF. DNA of the CDR3: TGTGCCAGCAGTTTATTCGGGGGTAGTAGGTTAGAGACCCAGTACTTC.